The clone carrying this T cell receptor beta chain has a count of ten or more. The data derive from a study of naive and memory T cell subsets. The SP2 primer and nested alpha and beta constant region primers amplified ligated cDNA in four rounds. TCRdb fed the 5' RACE reads into MiXCR, producing one record per CDR3 protein. The top ten clones hold roughly a fifth of a sample with some 60,000 distinct CDR3 sequences, approximately 8% of them seen once. An oligonucleotide containing a UMI was ligated to the 3' end of TCR cDNA. Whole blood, 2.5 ml, came from adult healthy volunteers. Input was roughly 1 to 1000 ng of DNase-treated total RNA without cell sorting. The CDR3 length is 12 residues. The germline V gene encodes CDR1 SGHVS and CDR2 FQNEAQ. The V gene lost 5 bases and the J gene lost 7 bases, with 12 bases spanning the gap.

The receptor was derived from a female donor in good health. V and J are TRBV7-8 and TRBJ2-7; the D gene is possibly TRBD2 (6 bases). The CDR3 DNA sequence: TGTGCCAGCAGCCCGGGACTCCTGGAGCAGTACTTC. Amino acid sequence: CASSPGLLEQYF.